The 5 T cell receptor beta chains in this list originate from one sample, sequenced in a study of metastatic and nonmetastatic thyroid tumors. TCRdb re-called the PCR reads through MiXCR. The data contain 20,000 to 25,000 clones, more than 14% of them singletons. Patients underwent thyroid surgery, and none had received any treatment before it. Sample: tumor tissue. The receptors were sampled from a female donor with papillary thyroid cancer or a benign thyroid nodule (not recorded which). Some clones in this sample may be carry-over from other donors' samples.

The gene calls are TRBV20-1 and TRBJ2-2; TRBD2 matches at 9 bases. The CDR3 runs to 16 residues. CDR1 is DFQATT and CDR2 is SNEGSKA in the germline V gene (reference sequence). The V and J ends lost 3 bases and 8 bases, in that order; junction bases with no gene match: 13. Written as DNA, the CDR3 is TGCAGTGCTAGTAAACTTAGCGGGAGCCGCGGAGGGGAGCTGTTTTTT. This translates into CSASKLSGSRGGELFF.

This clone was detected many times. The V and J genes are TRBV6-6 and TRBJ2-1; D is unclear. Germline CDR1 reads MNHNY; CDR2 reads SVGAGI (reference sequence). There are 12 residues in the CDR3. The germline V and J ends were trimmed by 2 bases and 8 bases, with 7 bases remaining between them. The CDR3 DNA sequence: TGTGCCAGCAGTTACCTATGGGATGAGCAGTTCTTC. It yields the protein CASSYLWDEQFF.

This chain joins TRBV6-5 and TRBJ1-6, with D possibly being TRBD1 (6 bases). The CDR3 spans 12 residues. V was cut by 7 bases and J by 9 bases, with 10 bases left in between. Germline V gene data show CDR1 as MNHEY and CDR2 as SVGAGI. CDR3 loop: CASNSGVSPLHF. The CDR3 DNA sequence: TGTGCCAGCAATTCAGGGGTTTCACCCCTCCACTTT.

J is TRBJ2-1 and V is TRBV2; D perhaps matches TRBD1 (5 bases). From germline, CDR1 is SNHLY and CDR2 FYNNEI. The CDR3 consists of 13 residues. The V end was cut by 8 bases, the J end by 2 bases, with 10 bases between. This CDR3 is CASGRTPYNEQFF. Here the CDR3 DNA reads TGTGCCAGCGGGCGGACACCCTACAATGAGCAGTTCTTC.

For the CDR3, the DNA is TGTGCCAGCAGCCCAGTGGAGGGAAGGAATGGCTACACCTTC. Translated: CASSPVEGRNGYTF. This chain links TRBV4-2 with TRBJ1-2; D is ambiguous. The CDR3 sequence is 14 residues long. V lost 4 bases and J lost 6, with 15 bases in between. Germline V gene sequence: CDR1 LGHNA, CDR2 YNFKEQ.